This paragraph covers one T cell receptor (beta chain) sequence. What it binds is unknown. These data are taken from a study of CD8 T cells in Susac syndrome. Overall study context: When their blood was taken, the Susac syndrome patients had either not yet had any therapy, were taking corticosteroids, or were taking intravenous immunoglobulin alone. General study findings and limits: As the study acknowledged, the number of individuals in its TCR sequencing and HLA analysis was relatively small.

With 5 bases clipped from V and 4 bases from J, the junction kept 13 bases outside the gene matches. This CDR3 has 16 residues. Germline V CDR1 and CDR2: DFQATT, SNEGSKA (reference sequence). RNA totalling roughly 0.5 to 1 ug underwent reverse transcription with random hexamers. Across 54 Vbeta and 13 Jbeta, TCR beta CDR3 was amplified with immunoSEQ multiplex PCR. TCRdb used MiXCR to reprocess the immunoSEQ multiplex PCR reads, holding one entry per CDR3 protein. The data show 150,000 to 200,000 distinct CDR3 sequences, about 96% seen once. Purification of the CD8+ and CD4+ T cells relied on negative isolation, and TEMRA cells underwent FACS enrichment.

Sequencing input: CD4+ T cells from PBMCs. The clonotype was recovered from a human donor with Susac syndrome. This chain joins TRBV20-1 and TRBJ2-3; TRBD1 aligns across 9 bases. In DNA, the CDR3 is TGCAGTGCTCAGTCCGGGACAGGGTCTTATTCAGATACGCAGTATTTT. Its protein is CSAQSGTGSYSDTQYF.